This is a list of T cell receptor beta chains from one sample in a study of CD8 T cells in ankylosing spondylitis. TCRdb used MiXCR to reprocess the 5' RACE reads, holding one entry per CDR3 protein. The data contain about 150,000 distinct CDR3 sequences, around 43% of them singletons. Sample: synovial fluid, either unsorted or a sorted T cell fraction (not recorded which). The receptors originated from a male donor with ankylosing spondylitis. CDR3s include the opening cysteine and the closing phenylalanine or tryptophan. A D gene is named only where the DNA matches it firmly. The size of a clone is reported for some rows only, either as once, few or many, or as a class for expanded clones.

clone_size	v_call	d_call	j_call	cdr3_aa	cdr3_nt
NA	TRBV4-1	NA	TRBJ1-2	CASSPSFETYYGYTF	TGCGCCAGCAGCCCAAGTTTTGAGACATACTATGGCTACACCTTC
NA	TRBV29-1	TRBD2	TRBJ2-2	CSGGGEAGELFF	TGCAGCGGTGGGGGGGAGGCCGGGGAGCTGTTTTTT
NA	TRBV21-1	NA	TRBJ1-5	CASSKDMRVYSNQPQHF	TGTGCCAGCAGCAAAGATATGAGGGTTTATAGCAATCAGCCCCAGCATTTT
NA	TRBV21-1	NA	TRBJ2-7	CASSLDRSYEQYF	TGTGCCAGCAGTCTGGACAGGTCCTACGAGCAGTACTTC
NA	TRBV10-3	NA	TRBJ1-1	CAIKQLRNTEAFF	TGTGCCATCAAACAACTAAGGAACACTGAAGCTTTCTTT
many	TRBV5-1	TRBD1	TRBJ2-1	CASSEGQGATGEQFF	TGCGCCAGCAGCGAGGGACAGGGGGCAACCGGTGAGCAGTTCTTC
NA	TRBV11-1	TRBD2	TRBJ2-1	CASSLGTSGNYYYNEQFF	TGTGCCAGCAGCCTGGGGACTAGCGGGAACTACTACTACAATGAGCAGTTCTTC
NA	TRBV5-4	NA	TRBJ2-7	CASSLGPLGLGEQYF	TGTGCCAGCAGCTTGGGCCCACTTGGCCTGGGCGAGCAGTACTTC
few	TRBV10-3	NA	TRBJ2-7	CAISPPRDSFYEQYF	TGTGCCATCAGTCCACCGCGGGACAGTTTTTACGAGCAGTACTTC
many	TRBV7-6	TRBD1	TRBJ2-2	CASSLFPGQAGNTGELFF	TGTGCCAGCAGCTTATTCCCGGGACAGGCGGGGAACACCGGGGAGCTGTTTTTT
NA	TRBV27	NA	TRBJ2-7	CASSTRTDHTYEQYF	TGTGCCAGCAGTACTCGGACTGATCACACCTACGAGCAGTACTTC
NA	TRBV27	NA	TRBJ2-1	CASSLARVYYNEQFF	TGTGCCAGCAGTTTAGCGCGTGTATACTACAATGAGCAGTTCTTC
NA	TRBV12-3/TRBV12-4	TRBD1	TRBJ1-2	CASSSPQGDGYTF	TGTGCCAGCAGTTCACCCCAGGGGGATGGCTACACCTTC
NA	TRBV30	TRBD1	TRBJ2-7	CARSTGLPYEQYF	TGTGCCCGTTCGACAGGGTTGCCCTACGAGCAGTACTTC
NA	TRBV20-1	TRBD1	TRBJ2-7	CSARAPGQGPYEQYF	TGCAGTGCTAGGGCGCCGGGACAGGGACCCTACGAGCAGTACTTC
NA	TRBV28	NA	TRBJ1-1	CASSRDKMNTEAFF	TGTGCCAGCAGTCGGGACAAAATGAACACTGAAGCTTTCTTT
NA	TRBV18	NA	TRBJ1-1	CASSPTGPPGDTEAFF	TGTGCCAGCTCACCTACAGGGCCCCCAGGGGACACTGAAGCTTTCTTT
NA	TRBV9	NA	TRBJ2-7	CASSLDGEQYF	TGTGCCAGCAGCTTAGACGGCGAGCAGTACTTC
once	TRBV20-1	NA	TRBJ2-1	CSARTARGRNEQFF	TGCAGTGCTAGAACCGCACGAGGGCGGAATGAGCAGTTCTTC
NA	TRBV5-1	NA	TRBJ2-7	CASSSRGGSYEQYF	TGCGCCAGCAGCTCCAGGGGGGGCTCCTACGAGCAGTACTTC
NA	TRBV4-3	TRBD2	TRBJ2-3	CASALAGYTDTQYF	TGCGCCAGTGCACTAGCGGGCTACACAGATACGCAGTATTTT
few	TRBV5-1	TRBD1	TRBJ1-2	CASRHRGIRNYGYTF	TGCGCCAGCAGACACAGGGGGATTCGGAACTATGGCTACACCTTC
few	TRBV7-9	TRBD2	TRBJ2-5	CASSLAYGRETQYF	TGTGCCAGCAGCTTAGCGTACGGGAGGGAGACCCAGTACTTC
few	TRBV7-9	TRBD1	TRBJ2-5	CASSFLTGRETQYF	TGTGCCAGCAGCTTCTTGACAGGGCGAGAGACCCAGTACTTC
once	TRBV6-4	TRBD2	TRBJ2-3	CASSDVAGSTDTQYF	TGTGCCAGCAGTGACGTAGCGGGGAGCACAGATACGCAGTATTTT
few	TRBV12-3/TRBV12-4	NA	TRBJ2-1	CASRAPAGHHNNEQFF	TGTGCCAGCAGAGCCCCGGCGGGACACCACAACAATGAGCAGTTCTTC
NA	TRBV10-3	NA	TRBJ1-1	CAISESWDTEAFF	TGTGCCATCAGTGAGTCGTGGGACACTGAAGCTTTCTTT
NA	TRBV28	TRBD1	TRBJ2-1	CASTERGPTYNEQFF	TGTGCCAGCACCGAGAGGGGGCCCACCTACAATGAGCAGTTCTTC
NA	TRBV28	NA	TRBJ1-5	CASRRGCVGQPQHF	TGTGCCAGCAGACGCGGTTGCGTAGGTCAGCCCCAGCATTTT
few	TRBV6-5	NA	TRBJ2-2	CASSYSYLNTGELFF	TGTGCCAGCAGTTACTCCTACCTGAACACCGGGGAGCTGTTTTTT
few	TRBV20-1	NA	TRBJ1-5	CSARVGKLSNQPQHF	TGCAGTGCTAGAGTGGGGAAGCTTAGCAATCAGCCCCAGCATTTT
NA	TRBV2	NA	TRBJ1-2	CASSERLQVPPSYGYTF	TGTGCCAGCAGTGAACGACTTCAGGTCCCTCCTTCCTATGGCTACACCTTC
NA	TRBV5-1	NA	TRBJ1-1	CASSLPRTKYHTEAFF	TGCGCCAGCAGCTTACCGCGGACAAAGTACCACACTGAAGCTTTCTTT
NA	TRBV3-1	NA	TRBJ1-1	CATRQRENTEAFF	TGTGCCACCCGACAGAGAGAGAACACTGAAGCTTTCTTT
NA	TRBV7-8	NA	TRBJ2-3	CASSLESSPSTDTQYF	TGTGCCAGCAGCTTAGAGTCTAGTCCCTCGACAGATACGCAGTATTTT
few	TRBV20-1	NA	TRBJ2-1	CSARGRPAPEQFF	TGCAGTGCTAGGGGACGACCGGCCCCAGAGCAGTTCTTC
NA	TRBV20-1	NA	TRBJ2-2	CSASGSTGELFF	TGCAGTGCTTCGGGGTCCACCGGGGAGCTGTTTTTT
NA	TRBV12-3/TRBV12-4	NA	TRBJ2-1	CASSLLGWGISNEQFF	TGTGCCAGCAGCCTACTTGGTTGGGGAATCTCCAATGAGCAGTTCTTC
NA	TRBV12-3/TRBV12-4	NA	TRBJ2-3	CASSRTVPSTDTQYF	TGTGCCAGCAGCCGTACGGTGCCGAGCACAGATACGCAGTATTTT
once	TRBV4-1	TRBD2	TRBJ2-5	CASSQDSNQRGGFYEETQYF	TGCGCCAGCAGCCAAGATTCAAACCAGCGGGGGGGCTTTTATGAAGAGACCCAGTACTTC
NA	TRBV28	TRBD1	TRBJ1-5	CASRDRGFQPQHF	TGTGCCAGCAGGGACAGGGGGTTTCAGCCCCAGCATTTT
NA	TRBV3-1	NA	TRBJ2-2	CASSPTASNTGELFF	TGTGCCAGCAGTCCGACAGCGTCGAACACCGGGGAGCTGTTTTTT
NA	TRBV12-3/TRBV12-4	NA	TRBJ2-4	CASSLALGARKNIQYF	TGTGCCAGCAGTTTAGCGCTGGGGGCTAGAAAAAACATTCAGTACTTC
NA	TRBV2	NA	TRBJ2-7	CASSELLVFPEEQYF	TGTGCCAGCAGTGAGTTACTAGTTTTCCCTGAAGAGCAGTACTTC
NA	TRBV3-1	NA	TRBJ2-4	CASSPRGGKNIQYF	TGTGCCAGCAGCCCTCGAGGAGGAAAAAACATTCAGTACTTC
once	TRBV5-1	TRBD1	TRBJ2-3	CASRTGTGYTDTQYF	TGCGCCAGCAGAACCGGGACAGGCTACACAGATACGCAGTATTTT
once	TRBV19	TRBD2	TRBJ2-6	CASSIVAGANTGANVLTF	TGTGCCAGTAGTATAGTGGCGGGAGCTAACACTGGGGCCAACGTCCTGACTTTC
NA	TRBV7-2	NA	TRBJ1-6	CARGSSPLHF	TGTGCCAGGGGGAGTTCACCCCTCCACTTT
NA	TRBV12-3/TRBV12-4	TRBD2	TRBJ2-1	CASSASGRARINNEQFF	TGTGCCAGCAGCGCTAGCGGGAGGGCCCGCATAAACAATGAGCAGTTCTTC
NA	TRBV4-3	NA	TRBJ2-5	CASSHRPHRRGVEEETQYF	TGCGCCAGCAGCCATCGCCCCCACCGCAGAGGGGTTGAAGAAGAGACCCAGTACTTC
NA	TRBV13	TRBD1	TRBJ2-7	CASSTGQGGEQYF	TGTGCCAGCAGCACAGGACAGGGGGGCGAGCAGTACTTC
few	TRBV7-8	TRBD1	TRBJ1-4	CASSTNRGTNEKLFF	TGTGCCAGCAGCACCAACAGGGGCACTAATGAAAAACTGTTTTTT
NA	TRBV12-3/TRBV12-4	TRBD2	TRBJ2-5	CASSCKRGQETQYF	TGTGCCAGCAGTTGCAAGCGGGGGCAAGAGACCCAGTACTTC